The clone carrying this T cell receptor beta chain showed up just a few times. Membership in each cohort depended on participant-reported clinical history. The record originates from a study of blood T cell repertoires in COVID-19. Study as a whole: Recovery among Cohort 3 donors was established by two negative PCRs, clearance, or symptom resolution. In each case, the material was cDNA or gDNA derived from T cells, B-cell-depleted T cells, or PBMCs.

Original handling: For nucleated cells, counts were estimated from reference gene primer amplification. Profiling relied on immunoSEQ multiplex PCR, and the TCRdb table lists in-frame clones only, not all of them. D and trimming were read from the DNA, whereas the V and J calls and clone size are those reported in that table. The table has under 400,000 clones, around 87% seen once; the top ten hold around 1.9%. The sequence derives from a man in his forties in a cohort exposed to, infected with or recovered from COVID-19 (not recorded which). Specimen: PBMCs or T cells enriched from blood (not recorded which).

This chain's CDR3 is CASSLVLYEQYF. CDR3 bases: TGTGCCAGCAGCTTAGTACTTTACGAGCAGTACTTC. The chain has TRBV7-9 and TRBJ2-7; D call uncertain. Germline V gene data show CDR1 as SEHNR and CDR2 as FQNEAQ (reference sequence). Trimming took 1 base from V and 4 from J, leaving 5 bases between them. This CDR3 spans 12 amino acids.